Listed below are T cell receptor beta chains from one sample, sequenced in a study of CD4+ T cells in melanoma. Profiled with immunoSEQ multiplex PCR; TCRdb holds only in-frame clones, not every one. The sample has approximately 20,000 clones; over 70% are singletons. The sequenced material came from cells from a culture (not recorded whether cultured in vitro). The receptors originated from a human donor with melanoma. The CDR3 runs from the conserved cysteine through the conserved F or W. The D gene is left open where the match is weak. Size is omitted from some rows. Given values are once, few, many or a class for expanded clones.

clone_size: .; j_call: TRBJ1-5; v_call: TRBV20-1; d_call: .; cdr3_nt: TGCAGTGCTGCCGGCAATCAGCCCCAGCATTTT; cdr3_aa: CSAAGNQPQHF
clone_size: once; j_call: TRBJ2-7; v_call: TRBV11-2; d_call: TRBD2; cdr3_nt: TGTGCCAGCACCCTGGGGAGCGGGGCCTCCTACGAGCAGTACTTC; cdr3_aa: CASTLGSGASYEQYF
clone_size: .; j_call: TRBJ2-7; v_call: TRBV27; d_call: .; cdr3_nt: TGTGCCAGCAGTTCCGCACGTGGATCCTACGAGCAGTACTTC; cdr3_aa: CASSSARGSYEQYF
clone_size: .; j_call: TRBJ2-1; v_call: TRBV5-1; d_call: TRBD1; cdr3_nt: TGCGCCAGCAGCTTGAGGACAGGGAGCTCCTACAATGAGCAGTTCTTC; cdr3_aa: CASSLRTGSSYNEQFF
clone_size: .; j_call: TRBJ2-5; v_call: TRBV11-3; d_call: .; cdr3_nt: TGTGCCAGCCCCATCTTAGGCAGGGTACCCCAAGAGACCCAGTACTTC; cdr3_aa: CASPILGRVPQETQYF
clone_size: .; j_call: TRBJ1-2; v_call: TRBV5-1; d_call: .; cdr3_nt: TGCGCCAGCAGCCAAACGGCCGATGGCTACACCTTC; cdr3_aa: CASSQTADGYTF
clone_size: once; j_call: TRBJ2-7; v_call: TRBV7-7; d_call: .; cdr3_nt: TGTGCCAGCAGCTTAGAACGGGGGCGTGAGCAGTACTTC; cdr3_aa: CASSLERGREQYF
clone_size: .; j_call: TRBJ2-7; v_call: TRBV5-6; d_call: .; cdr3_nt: TGTGCCAGCAGTGGCGGGTTGAACTCCTACGAGCAGTACTTC; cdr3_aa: CASSGGLNSYEQYF
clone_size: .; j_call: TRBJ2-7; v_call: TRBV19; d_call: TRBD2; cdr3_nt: TGTGCCAGTAGGGTAGCGGGACTAGCAGACGAGCAGTACTTC; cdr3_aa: CASRVAGLADEQYF
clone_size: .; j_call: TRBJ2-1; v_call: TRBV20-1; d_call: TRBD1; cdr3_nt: TGCAGTGCTCGTCAGGACAGGGTGTTCTTC; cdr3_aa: CSARQDRVFF
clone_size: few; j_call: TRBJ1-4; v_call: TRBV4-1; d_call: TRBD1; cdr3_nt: TGCGCCAGCAGACTCGGACAGGGGAATGAAAAACTGTTTTTT; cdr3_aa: CASRLGQGNEKLFF
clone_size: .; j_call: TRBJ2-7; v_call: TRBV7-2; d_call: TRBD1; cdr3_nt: TGTGCCAGCAGCTCAACCCGACAGGGCCACGAGCAGTACTTC; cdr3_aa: CASSSTRQGHEQYF
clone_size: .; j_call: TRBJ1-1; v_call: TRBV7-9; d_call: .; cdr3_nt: TGTGCCAGCAGCCCCATGTACTGGGTTCAGAACACTGAAGCTTTCTTT; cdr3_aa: CASSPMYWVQNTEAFF
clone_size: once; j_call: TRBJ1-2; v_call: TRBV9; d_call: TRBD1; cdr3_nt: TGTGCCAGCAGCGCGACAGGGGTTAATGGCTACACCTTC; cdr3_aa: CASSATGVNGYTF
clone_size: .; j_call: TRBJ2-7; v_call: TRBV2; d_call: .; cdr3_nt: TGTGCCAGCTTTACACGGGGAAGGTCCTACGAGCAGTACTTC; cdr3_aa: CASFTRGRSYEQYF
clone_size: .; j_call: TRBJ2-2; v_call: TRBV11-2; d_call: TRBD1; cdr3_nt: TGTGCCAGCAGCTCCGGAAAGCCCGGGACAGGGGGCGGGGAGCTGTTTTTT; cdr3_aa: CASSSGKPGTGGGELFF
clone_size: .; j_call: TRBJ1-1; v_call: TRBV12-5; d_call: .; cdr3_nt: TGTGCTAGTGGTTTGGTACCCCTCGCAGCCATGAACACTGAAGCTTTCTTT; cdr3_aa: CASGLVPLAAMNTEAFF
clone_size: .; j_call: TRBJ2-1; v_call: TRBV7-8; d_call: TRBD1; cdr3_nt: TGTGCCAGCAGCCTGGGACAGGGAGGTTTGATGGGTATGTGGCAGTTCTTC; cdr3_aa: CASSLGQGGLMGMWQFF
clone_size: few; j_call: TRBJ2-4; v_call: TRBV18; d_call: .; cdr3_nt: TGTGCCAGCTCACCACCGGGACTAGCCAAAAACATTCAGTACTTC; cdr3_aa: CASSPPGLAKNIQYF
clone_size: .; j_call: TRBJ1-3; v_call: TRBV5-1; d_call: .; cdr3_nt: TGCGCCAGCAGCCACCAAGACACGAGCTCTGGAAACACCATATATTTT; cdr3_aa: CASSHQDTSSGNTIYF
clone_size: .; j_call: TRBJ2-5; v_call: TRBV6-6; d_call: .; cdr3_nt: TGTGCCAGCAGTCCTGGTGTTGGGGGGCGGGAGACCCAGTACTTC; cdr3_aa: CASSPGVGGRETQYF
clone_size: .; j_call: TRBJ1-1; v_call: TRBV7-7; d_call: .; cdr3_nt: TGTGCCAGCAGCCAGACATCCGGCACTGAAGCTTTCTTT; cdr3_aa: CASSQTSGTEAFF
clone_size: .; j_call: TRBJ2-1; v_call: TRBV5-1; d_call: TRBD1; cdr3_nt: TGCGCCAGCAGCATTACCGGGACAGGGATTAATGAGCAGTTCTTC; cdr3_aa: CASSITGTGINEQFF
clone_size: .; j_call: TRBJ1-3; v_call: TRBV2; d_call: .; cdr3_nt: TGTGCCAGCAGCGACGACCTTGACTCTGGAAACACCATATATTTT; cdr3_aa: CASSDDLDSGNTIYF
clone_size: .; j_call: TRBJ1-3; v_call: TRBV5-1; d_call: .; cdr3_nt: TGCGCCAGCAGCCGGGGCGGTGGTGACACCATATATTTT; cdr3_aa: CASSRGGGDTIYF
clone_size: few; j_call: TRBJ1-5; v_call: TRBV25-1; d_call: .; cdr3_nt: TGTGCCAGCAGTGAATCAGGCAGTGCGAATCAGCCCCAGCATTTT; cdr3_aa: CASSESGSANQPQHF
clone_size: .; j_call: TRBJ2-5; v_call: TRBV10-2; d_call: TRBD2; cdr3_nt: TGCGCCAGCAGTAGGACTAGCGGGCTCCAAGAGACCCAGTACTTC; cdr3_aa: CASSRTSGLQETQYF
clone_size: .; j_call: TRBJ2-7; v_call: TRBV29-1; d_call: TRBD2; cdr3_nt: TGCAGCGTTTGGACTAGCGGGTTCTACGAGCAGTACTTC; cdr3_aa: CSVWTSGFYEQYF
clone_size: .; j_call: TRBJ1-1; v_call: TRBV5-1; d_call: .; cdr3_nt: TGCGCCAGCAGCTCCGGGACACTCAGGAGAGCTTTCTTT; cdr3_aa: CASSSGTLRRAFF
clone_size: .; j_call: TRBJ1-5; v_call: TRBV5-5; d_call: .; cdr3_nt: TGTGCCAGCAGCTTGGGAGAGAATCAGCCCCAGCATTTT; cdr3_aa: CASSLGENQPQHF
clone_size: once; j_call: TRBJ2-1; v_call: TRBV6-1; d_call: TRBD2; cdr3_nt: TGTGCCAGCTGGCGGGGGGGGAGGAATGAGCAGTTCTTC; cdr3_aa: CASWRGGRNEQFF
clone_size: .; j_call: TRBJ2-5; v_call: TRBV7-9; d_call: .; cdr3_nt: TGTGCCAGCAGGTGGGGGTCGGGAAAGGAGACCCAGTACTTC; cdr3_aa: CASRWGSGKETQYF
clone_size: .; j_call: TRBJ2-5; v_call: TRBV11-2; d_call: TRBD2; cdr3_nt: TGTGCCAGCAGCGCACCTAGCGGGGGCGCGCCGACCCAGTACTTC; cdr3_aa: CASSAPSGGAPTQYF
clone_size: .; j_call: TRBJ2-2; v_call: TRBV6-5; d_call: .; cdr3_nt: TGTGGGACAGCAAGGGGGACCACGAACACCGGGGAGCTGTTTTTT; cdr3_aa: CGTARGTTNTGELFF
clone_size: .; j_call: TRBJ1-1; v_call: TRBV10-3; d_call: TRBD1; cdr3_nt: TGTGCCATCAGTGAGGGACAGGGAAGGGAAGCTTTCTTT; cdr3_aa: CAISEGQGREAFF
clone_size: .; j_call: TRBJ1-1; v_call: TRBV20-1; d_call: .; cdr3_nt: TGCAGTGCTAGAGGAGAGACTGAAGCTTTCTTT; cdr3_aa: CSARGETEAFF
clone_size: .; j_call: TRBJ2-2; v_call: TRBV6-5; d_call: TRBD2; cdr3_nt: TGTGCCAGCAGTTACTCGGGACTACCAACCGGGGAGCTGTTTTTT; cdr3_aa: CASSYSGLPTGELFF
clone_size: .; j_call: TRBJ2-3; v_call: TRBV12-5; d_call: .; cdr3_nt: TGTGCTAGTGGTCCTACCCTCTCCTGGGGGGGGCCCACAGATACGCAGTATTTT; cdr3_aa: CASGPTLSWGGPTDTQYF
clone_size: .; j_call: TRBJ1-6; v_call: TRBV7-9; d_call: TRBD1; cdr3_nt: TGTGCCAGCAGCTTAGGGGACAGAATTAATTCACCCCTCCACTTT; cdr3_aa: CASSLGDRINSPLHF
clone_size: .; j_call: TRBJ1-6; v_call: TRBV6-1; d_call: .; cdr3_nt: TGTGCCAGCAGACTACAGGGTACCCATTCACCCCTCCACTTT; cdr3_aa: CASRLQGTHSPLHF
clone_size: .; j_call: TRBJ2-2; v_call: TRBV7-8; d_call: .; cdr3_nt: TGTGCCAGCAGCTTAGGGCTGGGTCCCAACACCGGGGAGCTGTTTTTT; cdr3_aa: CASSLGLGPNTGELFF